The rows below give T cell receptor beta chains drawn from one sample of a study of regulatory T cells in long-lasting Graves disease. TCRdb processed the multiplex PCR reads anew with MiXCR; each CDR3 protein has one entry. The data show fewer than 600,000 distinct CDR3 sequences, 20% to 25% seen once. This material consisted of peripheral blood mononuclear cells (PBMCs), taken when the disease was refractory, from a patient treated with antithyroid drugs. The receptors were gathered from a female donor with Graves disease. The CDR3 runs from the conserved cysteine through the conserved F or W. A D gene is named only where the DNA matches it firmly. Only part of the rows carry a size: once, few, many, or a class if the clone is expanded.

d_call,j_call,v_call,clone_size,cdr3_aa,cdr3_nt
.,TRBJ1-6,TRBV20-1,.,CSARTRDLNSPLHF,TGCAGTGCAAGGACCCGGGATCTTAATTCACCCCTCCACTTT
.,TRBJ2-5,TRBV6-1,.,CASTQSPVGETQYF,TGTGCCAGCACCCAGAGTCCCGTGGGGGAGACCCAGTACTTC
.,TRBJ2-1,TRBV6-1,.,CASSITQGFSNEQFF,TGTGCCAGCAGTATTACCCAAGGTTTCAGCAATGAGCAGTTCTTC
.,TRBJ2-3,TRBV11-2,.,CASSLVGGRGSTDTQYF,TGTGCCAGCAGCTTAGTTGGGGGTCGGGGCAGCACAGATACGCAGTATTTT
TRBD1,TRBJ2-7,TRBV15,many,CATSSDRGFEQYF,TGTGCCACCAGCAGCGACAGGGGATTCGAGCAGTACTTC
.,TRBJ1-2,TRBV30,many,CASATDANYGYTF,TGTGCCTCGGCGACAGACGCTAACTATGGCTACACCTTC
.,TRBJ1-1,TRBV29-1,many,CSATETGNTEAFF,TGCAGCGCCACGGAGACCGGGAACACTGAAGCTTTCTTT
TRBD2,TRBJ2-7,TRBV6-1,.,CASLETSHEQYF,TGTGCCAGCCTTGAGACTAGCCACGAGCAGTACTTC
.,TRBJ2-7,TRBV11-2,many,CASSLRGVFTYEQYF,TGTGCCAGCAGCTTAAGGGGGGTTTTCACCTACGAGCAGTACTTC
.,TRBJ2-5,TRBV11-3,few,CASSKRLGGDETQYF,TGTGCCAGCAGCAAACGCTTAGGGGGGGACGAGACCCAGTACTTC
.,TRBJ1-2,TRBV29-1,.,CSVDSKRVLYGYTF,TGCAGCGTTGACTCAAAGAGGGTTTTGTATGGCTACACCTTC
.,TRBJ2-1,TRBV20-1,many,CSAGASEDNEQFF,TGCAGTGCTGGGGCTAGCGAAGACAATGAGCAGTTCTTC
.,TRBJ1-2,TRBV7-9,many,CASSLAGETYGYTF,TGTGCCAGCAGCTTAGCGGGAGAGACCTATGGCTACACCTTC
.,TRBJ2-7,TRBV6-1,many,CASAHPRAYSYEQYF,TGTGCCAGCGCACACCCTCGGGCCTACTCCTACGAGCAGTACTTC
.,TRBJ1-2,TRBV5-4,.,CASSLAGPMGGYTF,TGTGCCAGCAGCTTGGCGGGACCCATGGGGGGCTACACCTTC
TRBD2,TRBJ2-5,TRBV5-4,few,CASSWGLAGQETQYF,TGTGCCAGCAGCTGGGGACTAGCGGGACAAGAGACCCAGTACTTC
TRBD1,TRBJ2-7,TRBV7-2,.,CASSLGFGQGGYEQYF,TGTGCCAGCAGCTTAGGGTTTGGACAGGGTGGCTACGAGCAGTACTTC
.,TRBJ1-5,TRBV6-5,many,CASSYSTQPPQHF,TGTGCCAGCAGTTACTCGACACAGCCGCCCCAGCATTTT
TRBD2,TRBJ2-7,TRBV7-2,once,CASSWTSGGTISYEQYF,TGTGCCAGCAGCTGGACTAGCGGGGGGACCATCTCCTACGAGCAGTACTTC
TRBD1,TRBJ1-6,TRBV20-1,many,CSAGGTDSPLHF,TGCAGCGCAGGGGGCACGGATTCACCCCTCCACTTT
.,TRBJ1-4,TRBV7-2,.,CASSPPGKGKLFF,TGTGCCAGCAGTCCTCCCGGGAAAGGAAAACTGTTTTTT
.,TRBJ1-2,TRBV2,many,CASRSGAASNYGYTF,TGTGCCAGCAGATCCGGAGCGGCTTCTAACTATGGCTACACCTTC
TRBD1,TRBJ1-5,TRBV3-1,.,CASSQQGGGNQPQHF,TGTGCCAGCAGTCAACAGGGGGGTGGTAATCAGCCCCAGCATTTT
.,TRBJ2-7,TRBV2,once,CAISDGWEQYF,TGTGCCATCAGTGATGGCTGGGAGCAGTACTTC
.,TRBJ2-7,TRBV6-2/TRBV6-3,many,CARSLIRPSSTPEQYF,TGTGCCAGAAGCTTGATCCGACCGTCCTCCACGCCCGAGCAGTACTTC
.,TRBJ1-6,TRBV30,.,CAWRRSISNNSPLHF,TGTGCCTGGAGGCGTTCCATATCCAATAATTCACCCCTCCACTTT
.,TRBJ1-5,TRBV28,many,CASSPPPAGNQPQHF,TGTGCCAGCAGTCCCCCCCCCGCCGGGAATCAGCCCCAGCATTTT
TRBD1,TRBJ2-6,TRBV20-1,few,CSARTRTGGSGANVLTF,TGCAGTGCTAGAACTCGGACAGGGGGTTCTGGGGCCAACGTCCTGACTTTC
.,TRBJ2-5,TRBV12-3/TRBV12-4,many,CASSSPGGTQYF,TGTGCCAGCAGTTCCCCGGGTGGGACCCAGTACTTC
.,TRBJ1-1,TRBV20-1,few,CSATSIGSEEAFF,TGCAGTGCTACATCTATAGGCTCAGAAGAAGCTTTCTTT
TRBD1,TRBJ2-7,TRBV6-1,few,CASFPGQGAGEQYF,TGTGCCAGCTTTCCGGGACAGGGGGCGGGGGAGCAGTACTTC
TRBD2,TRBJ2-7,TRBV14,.,CASSPGLAGQGEQYF,TGTGCCAGCAGCCCGGGACTAGCGGGACAAGGCGAGCAGTACTTC
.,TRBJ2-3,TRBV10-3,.,CAISPRSTDTQYF,TGTGCCATCAGCCCTAGGAGCACAGATACGCAGTATTTT
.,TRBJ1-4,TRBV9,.,CASSVGGLGEKLFF,TGTGCCAGCAGCGTAGGTGGGCTGGGGGAAAAACTGTTTTTT
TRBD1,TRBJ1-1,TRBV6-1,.,CAGTPQGANTEAFF,TGTGCCGGAACGCCACAGGGGGCAAACACTGAAGCTTTCTTT
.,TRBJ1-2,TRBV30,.,CAWSVEALYGYTF,TGTGCCTGGAGTGTAGAGGCCCTCTATGGCTACACCTTC
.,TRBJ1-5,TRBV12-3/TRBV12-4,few,CASSFGQGGRPQHF,TGTGCCAGCAGTTTTGGTCAGGGCGGTCGGCCCCAGCATTTT
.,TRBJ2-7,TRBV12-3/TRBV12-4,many,CASSRDGTYEQYF,TGTGCCAGCAGCCGGGACGGAACCTACGAGCAGTACTTC